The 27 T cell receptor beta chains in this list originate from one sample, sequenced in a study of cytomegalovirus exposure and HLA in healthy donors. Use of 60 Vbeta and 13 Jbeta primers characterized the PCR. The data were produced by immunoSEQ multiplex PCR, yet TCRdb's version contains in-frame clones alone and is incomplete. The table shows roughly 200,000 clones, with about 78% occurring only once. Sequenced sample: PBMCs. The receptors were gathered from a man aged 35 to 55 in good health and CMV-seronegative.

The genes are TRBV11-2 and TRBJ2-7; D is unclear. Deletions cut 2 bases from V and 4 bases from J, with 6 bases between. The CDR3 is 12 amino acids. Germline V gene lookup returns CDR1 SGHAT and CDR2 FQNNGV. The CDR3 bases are TGTGCCAGCAGCTTAATCGGTTACGAGCAGTACTTC. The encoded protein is CASSLIGYEQYF. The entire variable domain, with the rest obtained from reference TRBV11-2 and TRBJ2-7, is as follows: EAGVAQSPRYKIIEKRQSVAFWCNPISGHATLYWYQQILGQGPKLLIQFQNNGVVDDSQLPKDRFSAERLKGVDSTLKIQPAKLEDSAVYLCASSLIGYEQYFGPGTRLTVT.

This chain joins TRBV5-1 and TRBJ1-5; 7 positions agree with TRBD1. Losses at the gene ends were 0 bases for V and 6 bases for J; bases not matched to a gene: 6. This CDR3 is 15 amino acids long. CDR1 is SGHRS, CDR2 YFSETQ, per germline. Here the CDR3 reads CASSLGSGGGQPQHF. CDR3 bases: TGCGCCAGCAGCTTGGGGTCAGGGGGAGGTCAGCCCCAGCATTTT.

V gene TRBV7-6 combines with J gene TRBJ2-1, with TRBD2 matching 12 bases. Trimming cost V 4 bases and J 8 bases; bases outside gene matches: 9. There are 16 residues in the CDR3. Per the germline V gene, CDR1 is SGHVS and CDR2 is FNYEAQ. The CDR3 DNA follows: TGTGCCAGCAGCTCCAGGACTAGCGGGATTATCCATGAGCAGTTCTTC. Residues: CASSSRTSGIIHEQFF.

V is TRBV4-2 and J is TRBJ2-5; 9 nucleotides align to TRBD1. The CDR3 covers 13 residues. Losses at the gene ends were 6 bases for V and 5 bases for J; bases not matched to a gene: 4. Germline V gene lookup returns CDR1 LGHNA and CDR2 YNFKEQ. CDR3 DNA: TGTGCCAGCAGGGGACAGGGCCAGGAGACCCAGTACTTC. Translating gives CASRGQGQETQYF.

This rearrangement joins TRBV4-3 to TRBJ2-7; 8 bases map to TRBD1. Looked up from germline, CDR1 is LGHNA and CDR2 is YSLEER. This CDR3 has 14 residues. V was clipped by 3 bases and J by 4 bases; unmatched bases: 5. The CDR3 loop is CASSQTGETYEQYF. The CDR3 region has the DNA TGCGCCAGCAGCCAGACAGGGGAGACTTACGAGCAGTACTTC.

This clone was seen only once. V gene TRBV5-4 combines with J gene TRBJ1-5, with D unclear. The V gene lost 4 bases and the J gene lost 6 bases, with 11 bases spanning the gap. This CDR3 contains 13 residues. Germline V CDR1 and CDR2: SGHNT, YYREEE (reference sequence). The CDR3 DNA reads TGTGCCAGCAGCAGGGAGCCATCTCAGCCCCAGCATTTT. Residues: CASSREPSQPQHF.

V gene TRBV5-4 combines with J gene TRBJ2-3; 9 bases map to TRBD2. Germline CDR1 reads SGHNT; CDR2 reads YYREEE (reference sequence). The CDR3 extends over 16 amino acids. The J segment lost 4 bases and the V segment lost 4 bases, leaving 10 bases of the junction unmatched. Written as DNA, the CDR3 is TGTGCCAGCAGCGGGTTTTCGGCGGGGGGGCCAGATACGCAGTATTTT. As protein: CASSGFSAGGPDTQYF.

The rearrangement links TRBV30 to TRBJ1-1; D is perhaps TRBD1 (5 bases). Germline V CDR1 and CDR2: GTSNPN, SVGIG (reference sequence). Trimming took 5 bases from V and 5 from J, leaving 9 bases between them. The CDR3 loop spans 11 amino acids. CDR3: CAWREGTEAFF. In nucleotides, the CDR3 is TGTGCCTGGCGGGAGGGGACTGAAGCTTTCTTT.

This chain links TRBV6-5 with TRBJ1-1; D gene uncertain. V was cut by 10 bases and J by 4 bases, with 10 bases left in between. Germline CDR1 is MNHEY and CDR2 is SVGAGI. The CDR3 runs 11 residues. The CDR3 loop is CATRLGTEAFF. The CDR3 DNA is TGTGCCACAAGACTGGGCACTGAAGCTTTCTTT.

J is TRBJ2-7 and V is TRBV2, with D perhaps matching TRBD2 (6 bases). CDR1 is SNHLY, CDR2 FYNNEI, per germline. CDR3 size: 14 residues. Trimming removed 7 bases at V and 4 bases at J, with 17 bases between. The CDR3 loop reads CASTLMGGGYEQYF. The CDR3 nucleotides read TGTGCCAGCACTCTCATGGGGGGAGGATACGAGCAGTACTTC. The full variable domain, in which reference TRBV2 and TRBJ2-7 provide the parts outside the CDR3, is EPEVTQTPSHQVTQMGQEVILRCVPISNHLYFYWYRQILGQKVEFLVSFYNNEISEKSEIFDDQFSVERPDGSNFTLKIRSTKLEDSAMYFCASTLMGGGYEQYFGPGTRLTVT.

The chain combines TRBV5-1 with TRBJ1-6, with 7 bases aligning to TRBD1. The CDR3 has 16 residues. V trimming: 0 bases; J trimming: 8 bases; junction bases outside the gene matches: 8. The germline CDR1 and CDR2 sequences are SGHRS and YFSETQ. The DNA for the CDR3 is TGCGCCAGCAGCTTGGCCGGGGACAGAAATTATTCACCCCTCCACTTT. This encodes CASSLAGDRNYSPLHF.

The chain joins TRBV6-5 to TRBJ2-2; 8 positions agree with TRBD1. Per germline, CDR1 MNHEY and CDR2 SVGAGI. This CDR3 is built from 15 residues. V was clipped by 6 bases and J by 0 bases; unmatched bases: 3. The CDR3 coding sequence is TGTGCCAGCAGAACGGGACAGGCGAACACCGGGGAGCTGTTTTTT. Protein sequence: CASRTGQANTGELFF.

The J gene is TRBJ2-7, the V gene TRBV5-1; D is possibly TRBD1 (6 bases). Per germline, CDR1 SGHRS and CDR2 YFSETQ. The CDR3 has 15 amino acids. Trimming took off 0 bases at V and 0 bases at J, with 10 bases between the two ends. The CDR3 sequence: CASSLGDTLSYEQYF. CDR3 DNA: TGCGCCAGCAGCTTGGGGGACACCCTCTCCTACGAGCAGTACTTC.

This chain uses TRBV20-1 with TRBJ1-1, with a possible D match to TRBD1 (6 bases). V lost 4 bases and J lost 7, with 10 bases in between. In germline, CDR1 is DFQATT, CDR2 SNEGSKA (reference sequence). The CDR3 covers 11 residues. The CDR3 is CSANTGIEAFF. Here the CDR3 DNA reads TGCAGTGCTAATACAGGGATTGAAGCTTTCTTT.

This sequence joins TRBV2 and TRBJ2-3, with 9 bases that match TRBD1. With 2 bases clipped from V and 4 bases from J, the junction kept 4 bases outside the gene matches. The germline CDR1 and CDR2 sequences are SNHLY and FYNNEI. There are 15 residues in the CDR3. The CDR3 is CASSEHRGRSDTQYF. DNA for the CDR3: TGTGCCAGCAGTGAACACAGGGGGCGATCAGATACGCAGTATTTT.

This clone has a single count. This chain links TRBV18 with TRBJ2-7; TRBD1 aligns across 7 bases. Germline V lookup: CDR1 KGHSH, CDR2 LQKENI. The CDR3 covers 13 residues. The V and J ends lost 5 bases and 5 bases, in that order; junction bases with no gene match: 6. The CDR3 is CASSGDRADEQYF. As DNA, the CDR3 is TGTGCCAGCTCAGGAGACAGGGCAGACGAGCAGTACTTC.

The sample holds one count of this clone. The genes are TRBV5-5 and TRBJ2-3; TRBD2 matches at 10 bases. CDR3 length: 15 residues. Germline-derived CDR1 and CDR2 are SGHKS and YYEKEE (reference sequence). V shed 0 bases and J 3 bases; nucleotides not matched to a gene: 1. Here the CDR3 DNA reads TGTGCCAGCAGCTTGGCACTAGCGGGAACAGATACGCAGTATTTT. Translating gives CASSLALAGTDTQYF.

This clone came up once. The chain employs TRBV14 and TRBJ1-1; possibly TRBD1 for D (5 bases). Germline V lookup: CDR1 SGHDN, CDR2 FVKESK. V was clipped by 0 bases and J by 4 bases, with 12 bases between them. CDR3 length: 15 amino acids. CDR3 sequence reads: CASSQDVLGGTEAFF. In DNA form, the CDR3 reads TGTGCCAGCAGCCAAGATGTACTGGGGGGCACTGAAGCTTTCTTT.

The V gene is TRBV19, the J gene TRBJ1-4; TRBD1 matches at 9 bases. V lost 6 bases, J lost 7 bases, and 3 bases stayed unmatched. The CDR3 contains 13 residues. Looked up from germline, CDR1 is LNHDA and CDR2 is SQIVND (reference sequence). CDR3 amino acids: CASSRDRAEKLFF. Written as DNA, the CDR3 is TGTGCCAGTAGCCGGGACAGGGCTGAAAAACTGTTTTTT. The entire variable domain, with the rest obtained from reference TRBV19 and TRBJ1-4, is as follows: DGGITQSPKYLFRKEGQNVTLSCEQNLNHDAMYWYRQDPGQGLRLIYYSQIVNDFQKGDIAEGYSVSREKKESFPLTVTSAQKNPTAFYLCASSRDRAEKLFFGSGTQLSVL.

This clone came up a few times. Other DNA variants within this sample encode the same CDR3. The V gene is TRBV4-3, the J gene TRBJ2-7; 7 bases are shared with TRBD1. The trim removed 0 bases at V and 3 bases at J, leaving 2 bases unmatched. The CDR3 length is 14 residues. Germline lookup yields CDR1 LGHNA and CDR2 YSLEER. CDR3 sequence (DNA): TGCGCCAGCAGCCAAGATAGGGGGCTCTACGAGCAGTACTTC. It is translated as CASSQDRGLYEQYF.

CDR3 loop: CASSSTGAGGSRGYTF. The CDR3 DNA is TGTGCCAGCAGTTCCACAGGGGCAGGGGGGTCTCGGGGCTACACCTTC. The chain links TRBV27 to TRBJ1-2; 7 bases are shared with TRBD1. The trim removed 4 bases at V and 8 bases at J, leaving 16 bases unmatched. Germline V CDR1 and CDR2: MNHEY, SMNVEV (reference sequence). The CDR3 covers 16 residues.

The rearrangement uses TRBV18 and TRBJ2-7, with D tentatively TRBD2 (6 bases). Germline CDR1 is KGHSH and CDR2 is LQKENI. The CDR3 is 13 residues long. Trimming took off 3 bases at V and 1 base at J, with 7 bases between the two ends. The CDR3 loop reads CASSPGTSYEQYF. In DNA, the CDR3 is TGTGCCAGCTCACCTGGGACTTCCTACGAGCAGTACTTC.

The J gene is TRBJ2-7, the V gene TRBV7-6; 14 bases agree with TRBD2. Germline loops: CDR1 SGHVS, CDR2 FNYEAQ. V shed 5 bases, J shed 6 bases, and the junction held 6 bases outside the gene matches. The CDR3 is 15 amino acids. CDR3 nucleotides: TGTGCCAGCAGCCCATCGGGACTAGCGGGAGCCGAGCAGTACTTC. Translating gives CASSPSGLAGAEQYF.

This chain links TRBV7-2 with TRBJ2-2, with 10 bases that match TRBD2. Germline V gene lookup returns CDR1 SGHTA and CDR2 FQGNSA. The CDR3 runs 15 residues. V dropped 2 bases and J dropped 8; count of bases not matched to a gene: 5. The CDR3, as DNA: TGTGCCAGCAGCTTACAGCGGGGGGGCCGTGGGGAGCTGTTTTTT. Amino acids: CASSLQRGGRGELFF.

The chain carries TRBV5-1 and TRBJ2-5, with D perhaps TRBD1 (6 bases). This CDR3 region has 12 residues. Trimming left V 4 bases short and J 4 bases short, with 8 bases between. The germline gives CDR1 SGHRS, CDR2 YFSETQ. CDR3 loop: CASSIRGETQYF. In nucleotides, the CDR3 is TGCGCCAGCAGCATCAGGGGAGAGACCCAGTACTTC.

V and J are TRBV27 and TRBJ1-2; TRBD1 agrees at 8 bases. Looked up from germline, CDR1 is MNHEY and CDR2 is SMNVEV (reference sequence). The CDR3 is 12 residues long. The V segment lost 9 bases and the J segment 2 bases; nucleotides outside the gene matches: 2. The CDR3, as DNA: TGTGCCAGTCGGACAGGGAACTATGGCTACACCTTC. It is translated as CASRTGNYGYTF.

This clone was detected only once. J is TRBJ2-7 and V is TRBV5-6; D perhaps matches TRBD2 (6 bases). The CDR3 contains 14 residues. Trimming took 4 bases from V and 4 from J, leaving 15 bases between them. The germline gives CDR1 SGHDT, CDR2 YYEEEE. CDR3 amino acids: CASSVRDSIYEQYF. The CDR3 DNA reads TGTGCCAGCAGCGTCCGGGACTCAATTTACGAGCAGTACTTC.